The table lists the clone carrying this T cell receptor beta chain with a count of one. Its antigen is as yet unknown. A read error may be the cause here, since a much bigger clone is one base away. These data come from a study of T cell repertoires in cytomegalovirus infection. Study context: Public TCR beta signatures indicated both CMV infection and matching HLA type. Points from the study as a whole: HLA-C-restricted CMV clonotypes gave the most frequent clonotype in two of eight donors.

From the reads, TCRdb called clonotypes with MiXCR, one entry per CDR3 protein. The table lists approximately 770,000 distinct CDR3 sequences, almost 30% of them singletons. This CDR3 spans 15 amino acids. Looked up from germline, CDR1 is SGHVS and CDR2 is FNYEAQ. V shed 5 bases and J 1 base; nucleotides not matched to a gene: 7. Here the sequenced sample was cultured CD8+ T cells from PBMCs, taken from culture after CMV antigen stimulation. J is TRBJ1-1 and V is TRBV7-6; 7 bases are a match to TRBD1. The clonotype originates from a human donor in good health (CMV status not recorded). Some clones in this sample may be carry-over from other donors' samples. The CDR3 bases are TGTGCCAGCAGCCCCGAGGGACAGACGAACACTGAAGCTTTCTTT. Encoded protein: CASSPEGQTNTEAFF.